These 26 T cell receptor beta chains were all obtained from the same sample, sequenced in a study of blood T cell repertoires in COVID-19. Method: immunoSEQ multiplex PCR; TCRdb's copy keeps in-frame clones and lacks some. Among around 300,000 clones listed, nearly 90% were seen once. The sequenced sample was peripheral blood. Receptor source: a woman aged 40 to 50 with COVID-19, enrolled during active disease.

V is TRBV5-1 and J is TRBJ2-2; 8 bases fit TRBD2. The junction had 5 bases not matched to a gene; V was cut back by 4 bases and J by 3 bases. The CDR3 is made up of 15 amino acids. Germline CDR1 reads SGHRS; CDR2 reads YFSETQ. In DNA form, the CDR3 reads TGCGCCAGCAGCCGCGGGGGGCCCGACACCGGGGAGCTGTTTTTT. It encodes CASSRGGPDTGELFF.

The count of this clone is one. The chain links TRBV27 to TRBJ1-5; 7 bases map to TRBD1. CDR3 length: 13 residues. The germline V gene encodes CDR1 MNHEY and CDR2 SMNVEV (reference sequence). After removal of 4 bases from V and 6 bases from J, the junction contained 3 bases not matched to a gene. CDR3 DNA sequence: TGTGCCAGCAGTTGGCAGGGGGTTCAGCCCCAGCATTTT. This gives the protein CASSWQGVQPQHF.

The rearrangement joins TRBV7-8 to TRBJ1-2; D is possibly TRBD1 (5 bases). The CDR3 has 12 residues. V lost 4 bases, J lost 5 bases, and 8 bases lay in between. The germline V gene has CDR1 SGHVS and CDR2 FQNEAQ. This CDR3 is CASSWGQYGYTF. In nucleotides, the CDR3 is TGTGCCAGCAGCTGGGGCCAATATGGCTACACCTTC.

About this clone: A junction boundary mismatches the germline segment, possibly from a read error. The rearrangement uses TRBV7-7 and TRBJ2-5, with 9 bases matching TRBD2. This CDR3 spans 14 amino acids. Germline CDR1 reads SSHAT; CDR2 reads FNYEAQ (reference sequence). The CDR3 protein is CASSSRGGEETQYF. DNA of the CDR3: TGTGCTAGCAGCTCCCGCGGGGGGGAAGAGACCCAGTACTTC.

This clone occurred once. V usage is TRBV4-3 and J usage is TRBJ1-2, with TRBD1 as a possible D gene (6 bases). Trimming pared 0 bases from V and 8 bases from J, leaving 13 bases between. Germline CDR1 and CDR2: LGHNA and YSLEER. CDR3 length: 14 residues. DNA for the CDR3: TGCGCCAGCAGCCAAGATTTGGGGGGGCGAGGCTACACCTTC. Translating it yields CASSQDLGGRGYTF.

The gene calls are TRBV9 and TRBJ1-1; D is undetermined. V was cut by 7 bases and J by 6 bases, with 16 bases left in between. Germline V gene sequence: CDR1 SGDLS, CDR2 YYNGEE. The length of the CDR3 is 13 residues. CDR3: CASGKGGYPEAFF. The CDR3 DNA reads as TGTGCCAGCGGAAAGGGAGGCTACCCTGAAGCTTTCTTT.

J is TRBJ1-2 and V is TRBV28, with D possibly matching TRBD1 (5 bases). The V gene's germline CDR1 is MDHEN and CDR2 SYDVKM. The CDR3 runs 15 residues. The V and J ends lost 2 bases and 0 bases respectively, with 10 bases between them. The CDR3 coding sequence is TGTGCCAGCAGTTTACTAGGCAGGGCTAACTATGGCTACACCTTC. It encodes CASSLLGRANYGYTF.

The gene calls are TRBV6-5 and TRBJ1-5; a possible D gene is TRBD1 (5 bases). The germline V and J ends were trimmed by 2 bases and 4 bases, with 12 bases remaining between them. CDR3 size: 15 residues. The germline V gene has CDR1 MNHEY and CDR2 SVGAGI. The CDR3 loop reads CASSYAGTRNQPQHF. CDR3 nucleotide sequence: TGTGCCAGCAGTTACGCCGGGACTCGGAATCAGCCCCAGCATTTT.

V and J are TRBV28 and TRBJ1-4; D is ambiguous. CDR1 is MDHEN and CDR2 is SYDVKM in the germline V gene. This CDR3 spans 15 amino acids. Trimming removed 6 bases from V and 0 bases from J, with 11 bases in between. DNA for the CDR3: TGTGCCAGCAGCCGGCGGCTTGCAACTAATGAAAAACTGTTTTTT. This translates into CASSRRLATNEKLFF.

J is TRBJ1-1 and V is TRBV7-9; TRBD1 matches 7 bases. J gave up 11 bases and V 0 bases, and 6 bases lay outside the gene matches. The CDR3 contains 13 residues. Germline loops: CDR1 SEHNR, CDR2 FQNEAQ (reference sequence). CDR3 coding DNA: TGTGCCAGCAGCTTAGCAGGGGGCGGTGAGGCTTTCTTT. Protein: CASSLAGGGEAFF.

The V call is TRBV27, the J call TRBJ2-5, with TRBD1 identical over 9 bases. Per germline, CDR1 MNHEY and CDR2 SMNVEV (reference sequence). There are 15 residues in the CDR3. Unmatched junction bases numbered 7, after V lost 6 bases and J lost 2 bases. CDR3: CASRPGQGLQETQYF. The CDR3 nucleotides read TGTGCCAGCAGGCCAGGACAGGGGCTACAAGAGACCCAGTACTTC.

The CDR3 DNA follows: TGTGCCAGCAGCCCCTGGGCGGGAAGCGGAACCTACGAGCAGTACTTC. It translates to CASSPWAGSGTYEQYF. This rearrangement joins TRBV7-9 to TRBJ2-7; D perhaps matches TRBD2 (6 bases). The CDR3 spans 16 residues. Germline CDR1 and CDR2: SEHNR and FQNEAQ (reference sequence). Trimming cost V 5 bases and J 2 bases, with 19 bases left between them.

V and J are TRBV5-4 and TRBJ2-2; TRBD2 agrees at 14 bases. J lost 3 bases, V lost 0 bases, and 1 base had no gene match. CDR3 length equals 17 residues. CDR1 is SGHNT and CDR2 is YYREEE in the germline V gene (reference sequence). The CDR3 nucleotides are TGTGCCAGCAGCTTGGGGGGACTAGCGGGGGACACCGGGGAGCTGTTTTTT. Its protein product is CASSLGGLAGDTGELFF.

V is TRBV6-2 or TRBV6-3 and J is TRBJ1-2, with 7 bases identical to TRBD1. V shed 4 bases, J shed 1 base, and the junction held 6 bases outside the gene matches. The CDR3 covers 15 residues. Germline V gives CDR1 MNHEY, CDR2 SVGEGT. CDR3 residues: CASSSTGIRNYGYTF. The CDR3 DNA reads as TGTGCCAGCAGTTCGACAGGGATTCGTAACTATGGCTACACCTTC.

This chain uses TRBV27 with TRBJ2-7; 12 bases map to TRBD2. CDR3 length: 16 amino acids. J gave up 6 bases and V 1 base, and 7 bases lay outside the gene matches. The germline gives CDR1 MNHEY, CDR2 SMNVEV (reference sequence). For the CDR3, the DNA is TGTGCCAGCAGTTTATGGGCTAGCGGGAGGGCTGGCGAGCAGTACTTC. It encodes CASSLWASGRAGEQYF.

The CDR3 loop reads CASSSHSGVPYNEQFF. The DNA of the CDR3 is TGTGCCAGCAGTTCCCATAGCGGGGTCCCCTACAATGAGCAGTTCTTC. V is TRBV27 and J is TRBJ2-1; TRBD2 matches 8 bases. This CDR3 is built from 16 residues. V gave up 4 bases and J gave up 2 bases; unmatched junction bases: 7. Looked up from germline, CDR1 is MNHEY and CDR2 is SMNVEV (reference sequence).

The chain carries TRBV5-6 and TRBJ1-1, with 7 bases lining up with TRBD1. Germline CDR1 is SGHDT and CDR2 is YYEEEE. V dropped 0 bases and J dropped 5; count of bases not matched to a gene: 13. The CDR3 loop spans 17 amino acids. CDR3 amino acids: CASSLVAAGGGRTEAFF. In DNA form, the CDR3 reads TGTGCCAGCAGCTTGGTGGCGGCAGGGGGTGGAAGAACTGAAGCTTTCTTT.

The CDR3 here is CASGSLLASTDTQYF. CDR3 nucleotides: TGTGCCAGCGGGTCGCTCTTAGCTAGCACAGATACGCAGTATTTT. The V gene is TRBV27, the J gene TRBJ2-3; D is undetermined. In germline, CDR1 is MNHEY, CDR2 SMNVEV (reference sequence). The CDR3 consists of 15 residues. Between the trimmed V and J ends, which lost 8 bases and 0 bases, there was a span of 15 bases.

This chain connects TRBV7-2 to TRBJ2-7; D might be TRBD1 (6 bases). The germline V and J ends were trimmed by 6 bases and 3 bases, with 15 bases remaining between them. The germline CDR1 and CDR2 sequences are SGHTA and FQGNSA. CDR3 size: 14 residues. CDR3 loop: CASSSQGPGYEQYF. The CDR3 bases are TGTGCCAGCAGTTCACAGGGTCCCGGCTACGAGCAGTACTTC.

The chain is built from TRBV7-3 and TRBJ2-2; 7 nucleotides line up with TRBD1. With 1 base clipped from V and 7 bases from J, the junction kept 9 bases outside the gene matches. The germline gives CDR1 SGHTA, CDR2 FQGTGA. This CDR3 comprises 16 residues. Written as DNA, the CDR3 is TGTGCCAGCAGCTTAAATCCCGCAGGGGGTGGCGGGGAGCTGTTTTTT. It encodes CASSLNPAGGGGELFF.

The chain couples TRBV5-1 to TRBJ2-5, with a weak D call TRBD1 (6 bases). This CDR3 contains 13 residues. V lost 0 bases to trimming and J lost 7 bases, with 10 bases between them. The V gene's germline CDR1 is SGHRS and CDR2 YFSETQ. CDR3 residues: CASSLEGDRTQYF. The DNA for the CDR3 is TGCGCCAGCAGCTTGGAGGGGGACCGGACCCAGTACTTC.

V gene TRBV19 combines with J gene TRBJ2-2; 10 bases are shared with TRBD1. From germline, CDR1 is LNHDA and CDR2 SQIVND (reference sequence). The CDR3 spans 14 residues. V shed 9 bases, J shed 5 bases, and the junction held 6 bases outside the gene matches. CDR3 protein: CASRTGGTTGELFF. CDR3 sequence (DNA): TGTGCCAGCCGGACAGGGGGGACGACCGGGGAGCTGTTTTTT.

This chain uses TRBV18 with TRBJ1-2; 7 bases are a match to TRBD1. The CDR3 consists of 15 residues. CDR1 is KGHSH, CDR2 LQKENI, per germline. J lost 2 bases, V lost 1 base, and 4 bases had no gene match. The CDR3 sequence is CASSPQGAANYGYTF. The CDR3 DNA reads TGTGCCAGCTCACCACAGGGGGCGGCAAACTATGGCTACACCTTC. Drawing the rest from reference TRBV18 and TRBJ1-2, the complete variable domain is NAGVMQNPRHLVRRRGQEARLRCSPMKGHSHVYWYRQLPEEGLKFMVYLQKENIIDESGMPKERFSAEFPKEGPSILRIQQVVRGDSAAYFCASSPQGAANYGYTFGSGTRLTVV.

The chain recombines TRBV29-1 with TRBJ2-1; TRBD2 agrees at 9 bases. Looked up from germline, CDR1 is SQVTM and CDR2 is ANQGSEA. J was trimmed by 9 bases and V by 0 bases; bases with no gene match: 9. The CDR3 loop spans 15 amino acids. The CDR3 spells CSVEDWVAGAREQFF. CDR3 bases: TGCAGCGTTGAAGATTGGGTAGCGGGGGCCCGTGAGCAGTTCTTC.

V and J are TRBV4-1 and TRBJ2-7, with unresolved D. Germline CDR1 reads MGHRA; CDR2 reads YSYEKL. Trimming pared 5 bases from V and 0 bases from J, leaving 14 bases between. This CDR3 contains 15 residues. In DNA, the CDR3 is TGCGCCAGCAGCTCCTCCCGGGTTAGCTCCTACGAGCAGTACTTC. Its protein product is CASSSSRVSSYEQYF.

The V gene is TRBV5-5, the J gene TRBJ2-7, with D perhaps matching TRBD1 (6 bases). Germline CDR1 is SGHKS and CDR2 is YYEKEE (reference sequence). The CDR3 has 15 residues. V was pared by 1 base and J by 2 bases, with 13 bases between. DNA for the CDR3: TGTGCCAGCAGCTTGAGACAGGAGCTGACCTACGAGCAGTACTTC. Amino acids: CASSLRQELTYEQYF.